These T cell receptor beta chains were read from a single sample in a study of shared clonotypes between healthy human individuals. Generated by immunoSEQ multiplex PCR, the TCRdb table keeps only in-frame clones and is missing some. The profile shows 850,000 to 1,100,000 clones, roughly 80% of them singletons. The material sequenced was memory CD4+ T cells from PBMCs. The source of these receptors is a man aged 18 to 29 in good health. Some clones in this sample may be carry-over from other donors' samples. The CDR3 runs from the conserved cysteine through the conserved F or W. The D gene is left open where the match is weak. Not all rows give a size; the values are once, few, many and, for expanded clones, a class.

D gene	V gene	J gene	clone size	CDR3 DNA	CDR3 protein
TRBD2	TRBV7-9	TRBJ2-5	few	TGTGCCAGCAGCACGGGACTAGCGGGAGAGACCCAGTACTTC	CASSTGLAGETQYF
-	TRBV6-6	TRBJ2-7	-	TGTGCCAGCCGAGACCATACCCCAGTGACCTACGAGCAGTACTTC	CASRDHTPVTYEQYF
TRBD2	TRBV29-1	TRBJ2-4	-	TGCAGCGTTGAAAGGGGCGGGAGGGGAAACATTCAGTACTTC	CSVERGGRGNIQYF
-	TRBV7-8	TRBJ1-1	-	TGTGCCAGCAGCTTAGGTCGGGGGGCTTTTACTGAAGCTTTCTTT	CASSLGRGAFTEAFF
-	TRBV29-1	TRBJ1-5	-	TGCAGCGTTGGAACCAGGGATCAGCCCCAGCATTTT	CSVGTRDQPQHF
-	TRBV15	TRBJ2-5	few	TGTGCCACCAGCAGAGCCCGATTACCTCGGGGAGAGACCCAGTACTTC	CATSRARLPRGETQYF
TRBD2	TRBV28	TRBJ2-2	-	TGTGCCAGCAGGCGGACTAGCGGGAGATCCGGGGAGCTGTTTTTT	CASRRTSGRSGELFF
TRBD2	TRBV5-1	TRBJ2-1	once	TGCGCCAGCAGCGATACTAGCGGGAGGGCCGGTGAGCAGTTCTTC	CASSDTSGRAGEQFF
-	TRBV28	TRBJ1-1	-	TGTGCCAGCAGTCGACTGCGATTGAACACTGAAGCTTTCTTT	CASSRLRLNTEAFF
TRBD2	TRBV28	TRBJ2-4	once	TGTGCCAGCAGTTTAGGAGGGAGGGCCTCTGGCAAAAACATTCAGTACTTC	CASSLGGRASGKNIQYF
-	TRBV28	TRBJ1-5	-	TGTGCCAGCAGTTCCGGACTGATACAGCCCCAGCATTTT	CASSSGLIQPQHF
-	TRBV11-2	TRBJ2-4	few	TGTGCCAGCAGCTTAGGATCCGGCTCTACGGCCAAAAACATTCAGTACTTC	CASSLGSGSTAKNIQYF
TRBD2	TRBV4-1	TRBJ2-7	-	TGCGCCAGCAGCCAACGTATCAAGCGGGAGGCCTACGAGCAGTACTTC	CASSQRIKREAYEQYF
-	TRBV5-1	TRBJ2-3	-	TGCGCCAGCTTCCTCGGGGCCAGTAGCACAGATACGCAGTATTTT	CASFLGASSTDTQYF
-	TRBV10-1	TRBJ1-3	-	TGCGCCAGCAGTGATGACAGCTCTGGAAACACCATATATTTT	CASSDDSSGNTIYF
-	TRBV5-4	TRBJ1-1	many	TGTGCCACCGGTGCCCTCAAGGTAGCTTTCTTT	CATGALKVAFF
TRBD2	TRBV5-1	TRBJ2-3	-	TGCGCCAGCAGCGGCGGGAGGGACGGATACACAGATACGCAGTATTTT	CASSGGRDGYTDTQYF
-	TRBV5-1	TRBJ2-2	-	TGCGCCAGCAGCTTGAGCCCTCTACCCGCCGGGGAGCTGTTTTTT	CASSLSPLPAGELFF
TRBD1	TRBV7-6	TRBJ1-3	once	TGTGCCAGCAGCTTAGGGCCCCCGGGACAGGGAGGTGGAAACACCATATATTTT	CASSLGPPGQGGGNTIYF
TRBD1	TRBV2	TRBJ2-7	-	TGTGCCAGCAGTAAGGACAGGGGCGCTTACGAGCAGTACTTC	CASSKDRGAYEQYF
TRBD1	TRBV5-6	TRBJ1-5	-	TGTGCCAGCAGCGTCGACAGGGACGGGCCCCAGCATTTT	CASSVDRDGPQHF
TRBD1	TRBV2	TRBJ1-4	-	TGTGCCAGTCGACAGGGGGCGTATGAAAAACTGTTTTTT	CASRQGAYEKLFF
-	TRBV5-1	TRBJ1-2	-	TGCGCCAGCAGCCTCGAACAGGGAATCCATGGCTACACCTTC	CASSLEQGIHGYTF
-	TRBV7-3	TRBJ2-7	-	TGTGCCAGCAGCTCGCGTCCCCAGGGCGAGCAGTACTTC	CASSSRPQGEQYF
-	TRBV19	TRBJ1-4	-	TGTGCCAGTAGTATCCGCCTTCGGGGGGCAGCTAATGAAAAACTGTTTTTT	CASSIRLRGAANEKLFF
TRBD2	TRBV2	TRBJ2-7	-	TGTGCCACCTACTTAGCGGGATCCTACGAGCAGTACTTC	CATYLAGSYEQYF
TRBD2	TRBV20-1	TRBJ2-1	-	TGCAGTGCTTGGCGGGAGAGTGAGCAGTTCTTC	CSAWRESEQFF
-	TRBV7-9	TRBJ1-1	-	TGTGCCAGCAGCCGGACTCGGGCTGAAGCTTTCTTT	CASSRTRAEAFF
TRBD1	TRBV5-1	TRBJ1-4	-	TGCGCCAGCAGCTTGCAGGGACAGGGGCCTAATGAAAAACTGTTTTTT	CASSLQGQGPNEKLFF
TRBD1	TRBV15	TRBJ2-7	-	TGTGCCACCAACCCCGGGACAGGTACCAACGAGCAGTACTTC	CATNPGTGTNEQYF
-	TRBV28	TRBJ2-6	-	TGTGCCAGCAGTGGGACTTCCCGGGGCGGCGTCCTGACTTTC	CASSGTSRGGVLTF
-	TRBV7-7	TRBJ2-2	-	TGTGCCAGCAGCTTATTTTGGAACACCGGGGAGCTGTTTTTT	CASSLFWNTGELFF
-	TRBV27	TRBJ2-7	-	TGTGCCAGCAGTTTATCGGGTTACAGGGCGGACTCCACCGAGCAGTACTTC	CASSLSGYRADSTEQYF
TRBD2	TRBV19	TRBJ2-2	few	TGTGCCAGTACCTCCGGCGGGAGGGCCGCTCCATACACCGGGGAGCTGTTTTTT	CASTSGGRAAPYTGELFF
-	TRBV7-6	TRBJ2-7	-	TGTGCCAGCAGCCTGATGACAGGATCCTACGAGCAGTACTTC	CASSLMTGSYEQYF
TRBD1	TRBV9	TRBJ2-2	few	TGTGCCAGCAGCAGACCGGGACAGGGAATCACCGGGGAGCTGTTTTTT	CASSRPGQGITGELFF
-	TRBV14	TRBJ2-7	-	TGTGCCAGCAGCCAAGCTAGAGAGTACTACGAGCAGTACTTC	CASSQAREYYEQYF
TRBD2	TRBV7-3	TRBJ2-1	-	TGTGCCAGCAGCTTAATCCTAGCGGGACCCAATGAGCAGTTCTTC	CASSLILAGPNEQFF
TRBD1	TRBV18	TRBJ1-4	-	TGTGCCAGCTCACCTCCGGGACAGGGCGCAACTAATGAAAAACTGTTTTTT	CASSPPGQGATNEKLFF
TRBD1	TRBV2	TRBJ1-3	-	TGTGCCAGCAGTGAAAGCAGGGGGCCAGGAAACACCATATATTTT	CASSESRGPGNTIYF
TRBD1	TRBV7-2	TRBJ2-7	-	TGTGCCAGCAGCCCACCCTCTGGACAGGTGAGGTCCTACGAGCAGTACTTC	CASSPPSGQVRSYEQYF
-	TRBV7-3	TRBJ2-1	-	TGTGCCAGCAGCCCCAGCGGACTTACCCATCAGTTCTTC	CASSPSGLTHQFF
-	TRBV18	TRBJ2-7	few	TGTGCCAGCTCACCAAAAACTAGCCCCTACGAGCAGTACTTC	CASSPKTSPYEQYF
-	TRBV19	TRBJ2-3	few	TGTGCCAGTAGTTCCAGACAGAGCTCTAGCACAGATACGCAGTATTTT	CASSSRQSSSTDTQYF
TRBD2	TRBV7-2	TRBJ2-7	-	TGTGCCAGCAGCTTACAGCGGGAGTCCTACGAGCAGTACTTC	CASSLQRESYEQYF
TRBD2	TRBV7-3	TRBJ2-1	-	TGTGCCAGCAGCCCCTTCTGGGCGGGAGACTCCTACAATGAGCAGTTCTTC	CASSPFWAGDSYNEQFF
-	TRBV9	TRBJ1-2	-	TGTGCCAGCAGCCCTAGGACAGACGCTAACTATGGCTACACCTTC	CASSPRTDANYGYTF
TRBD1	TRBV2	TRBJ1-1	-	TGTGCCAGCAGGGGGGGACAGTTGAACACTGAAGCTTTCTTT	CASRGGQLNTEAFF
TRBD2	TRBV5-1	TRBJ2-7	-	TGCGCCAGCAGCTTAGATCATAGCGGGAGCCCCTACGAGCAGTACTTC	CASSLDHSGSPYEQYF
-	TRBV6-6	TRBJ1-2	once	TGTGCCAGCAGCCGGGGGGTTCCCCTTGACTATGGCTACACCTTC	CASSRGVPLDYGYTF